Below are 24 T cell receptor beta chains sequenced from a single sample in a study of blood T cell repertoires in COVID-19 (dated by TCRdb to about 2020). Libraries came from the immunoSEQ multiplex PCR assay. The source is immuneACCESS, and TCRdb retained only in-frame sequences with V and J called. Part of the clones is not carried over; for the studies checked, unresolved V genes explain less than half of this, and the remainder is unexplained. The sample table lists over 350,000 clones, roughly 89% of them with a count of one. The top ten clonotypes cover approximately 9.3% of the sample. Specimen: PBMCs or T cells enriched from blood (not recorded which). The receptors stem from a woman aged 45 to 65 who had recovered from COVID-19.

V gene TRBV5-8 combines with J gene TRBJ2-1; 9 bases line up with TRBD1. The CDR3 loop spans 15 amino acids. V lost 6 bases to trimming and J lost 3 bases; unmatched junction nucleotides: 7. Germline V gives CDR1 SGHTS, CDR2 YDEGEE. The CDR3 nucleotides read TGTGCCAGCATCCTCGGGACAGGGCTCTACAATGAGCAGTTCTTC. It specifies CASILGTGLYNEQFF.

This chain uses TRBV28 with TRBJ2-7; TRBD2 agrees at 7 bases. The trim removed 3 bases at V and 0 bases at J, leaving 14 bases unmatched. Germline CDR1 and CDR2: MDHEN and SYDVKM. There are 18 residues in the CDR3. DNA of the CDR3: TGTGCCAGCAGTTTTTCGGTCGGTCGCGGGGGAACCTCCTACGAGCAGTACTTC. It codes for CASSFSVGRGGTSYEQYF.

The rearrangement links TRBV19 to TRBJ1-3; 8 bases fit TRBD1. From germline, CDR1 is LNHDA and CDR2 SQIVND (reference sequence). This CDR3 comprises 16 residues. With 5 bases clipped from V and 0 bases from J, the junction kept 6 bases outside the gene matches. The CDR3 bases are TGTGCCAGTAGTGGCTTGGGACAGGTCTCTGGAAACACCATATATTTT. This translates into CASSGLGQVSGNTIYF.

The chain has TRBV6-2 or TRBV6-3 and TRBJ2-7, with TRBD1 as a possible D gene (6 bases). Per germline, CDR1 MNHEY and CDR2 SVGEGT. Trimming left V 5 bases short and J 3 bases short, with 11 bases between. The CDR3 loop spans 13 amino acids. The CDR3 protein is CASSGQWGYEQYF. In nucleotides, the CDR3 is TGTGCCAGCAGTGGACAGTGGGGCTACGAGCAGTACTTC.

The chain links TRBV18 to TRBJ1-1; tentatively, D is TRBD1 (5 bases). Trimming removed 1 base from V and 0 bases from J, with 12 bases in between. Per germline, CDR1 KGHSH and CDR2 LQKENI. This CDR3 contains 16 residues. In DNA form, the CDR3 reads TGTGCCAGCTCACCACAGGGGATCCTTATGAACACTGAAGCTTTCTTT. As protein: CASSPQGILMNTEAFF.

The chain is built from TRBV11-2 and TRBJ1-3, with TRBD1 matching 9 bases. CDR3 size: 15 residues. With V trimmed by 6 bases and J by 5 bases, 8 bases remained unmatched. Germline-derived CDR1 and CDR2 are SGHAT and FQNNGV. CDR3 region: CASRPNRGHRNTIYF. Written as DNA, the CDR3 is TGTGCCAGCAGGCCCAACAGGGGGCACAGAAACACCATATATTTT.

This chain uses TRBV28 with TRBJ1-5; no firm D call. The V and J ends lost 4 bases and 6 bases respectively, with 13 bases between them. The CDR3 is 14 residues long. The germline gives CDR1 MDHEN, CDR2 SYDVKM. DNA of the CDR3: TGTGCCAGCAGTTCAGGAGGGAGCGGTCAGCCCCAGCATTTT. Its translation: CASSSGGSGQPQHF.

The chain links TRBV2 to TRBJ1-1; D might be TRBD1 (5 bases). Germline lookup yields CDR1 SNHLY and CDR2 FYNNEI. Trimming removed 11 bases at V and 5 bases at J, with 18 bases between. The CDR3 runs 13 residues. CDR3 loop: CAGSGEVLTEAFF. CDR3 in DNA: TGTGCCGGTTCGGGGGAAGTATTGACTGAAGCTTTCTTT.

This clone was seen only once. The rearrangement joins TRBV21-1 to TRBJ2-7; the DNA was not used to check the table's D call, TRBD1. TRBV21-1 is an annotated pseudogene. The length of the CDR3 is 14 residues. CDR3 sequence reads: CASSKEGQDYEQYF. The CDR3 DNA reads as TGTGCCAGCAGCAAAGAAGGACAAGACTACGAGCAGTACTTC.

The chain combines TRBV11-2 with TRBJ1-1; D possibly corresponds to TRBD1 (5 bases). Trimming pared 7 bases from V and 3 bases from J, leaving 15 bases between. Germline CDR1 SGHAT, CDR2 FQNNGV. This CDR3 has 14 amino acids. The CDR3 DNA is TGTGCCAGCACCCCGCCGCGCAGGGACACTGAAGCTTTCTTT. It translates to CASTPPRRDTEAFF.

J is TRBJ2-1 and V is TRBV10-3, with D perhaps TRBD1 (6 bases). The V and J ends lost 4 bases and 4 bases respectively, with 17 bases between them. This CDR3 is 16 amino acids long. Germline-derived CDR1 and CDR2 are ENHRY and SYGVKD. CDR3 DNA sequence: TGTGCCATCAGTGGGGACACGGGACACCTATACAATGAGCAGTTCTTC. Protein: CAISGDTGHLYNEQFF.

Comments on this clone: Other DNA sequences of this sample code for an identical CDR3. V is TRBV29-1 and J is TRBJ1-1, with unresolved D. Germline CDR1 SQVTM, CDR2 ANQGSEA. V lost 2 bases, J lost 0 bases, and 7 bases lay in between. The CDR3 runs 13 residues. CDR3 sequence reads: CSVELQMNTEAFF. CDR3 DNA: TGCAGCGTTGAATTACAGATGAACACTGAAGCTTTCTTT.

The CDR3 region is CASSLVRGGLGSTQYF. The DNA for the CDR3 is TGTGCCAGCAGCTTAGTGCGGGGGGGCCTTGGGTCTACGCAGTATTTT. The chain recombines TRBV7-2 with TRBJ2-3, with 9 bases fitting TRBD2. The CDR3 contains 16 residues. CDR1 is SGHTA and CDR2 is FQGNSA in the germline V gene. The junction had 10 bases not matched to a gene; V was cut back by 1 base and J by 8 bases.

The DNA for the CDR3 is TGTGCCAGCAGGGCCGGGACTGAGAACTATGGCTACACCTTC. This encodes CASRAGTENYGYTF. The chain employs TRBV28 and TRBJ1-2; weak D call: TRBD1 (5 bases). The CDR3 is 14 amino acids. The V and J ends lost 6 bases and 2 bases respectively, with 13 bases between them. Germline-derived CDR1 and CDR2 are MDHEN and SYDVKM.

The V gene is TRBV6-5, the J gene TRBJ2-2; the match to TRBD2 covers 11 bases. The CDR3 covers 15 residues. With 7 bases clipped from V and 6 bases from J, the junction kept 7 bases outside the gene matches. Germline V CDR1 and CDR2: MNHEY, SVGAGI. The CDR3 nucleotides are TGTGCCAGCACTCGACTAGCGGGGCAGTCCGGGGAGCTGTTTTTT. Its protein product is CASTRLAGQSGELFF.

The chain links TRBV5-6 to TRBJ2-1; no reliable D call. Per germline, CDR1 SGHDT and CDR2 YYEEEE. Trimming took 4 bases from V and 4 from J, leaving 15 bases between them. The CDR3 is 15 amino acids. In DNA form, the CDR3 reads TGTGCCAGCAGCGTCGACAACACCCTATACAATGAGCAGTTCTTC. Amino acid sequence: CASSVDNTLYNEQFF.

The genes are TRBV29-1 and TRBJ1-4; D unresolved. The CDR3 sequence is 14 residues long. Trimming left V 6 bases short and J 8 bases short, with 19 bases between. Germline V CDR1 and CDR2: SQVTM, ANQGSEA. The CDR3 loop is CSVAYTMGWEKLFF. The CDR3, as DNA: TGCAGCGTCGCCTACACTATGGGTTGGGAAAAACTGTTTTTT.

The chain joins TRBV9 to TRBJ2-2; a weak D match, TRBD1 (6 bases). Trimming removed 5 bases from V and 4 bases from J, with 21 bases in between. This CDR3 contains 17 residues. Germline CDR1 is SGDLS and CDR2 is YYNGEE. This CDR3 reads CASRLTELWGPTGELFF. The CDR3 DNA reads TGTGCCAGCAGGTTGACGGAGCTTTGGGGGCCCACCGGGGAGCTGTTTTTT.

The J gene is TRBJ2-1, the V gene TRBV11-1; D may be TRBD1 (6 bases). This CDR3 is 15 amino acids long. V shed 1 base and J shed 7 bases, with 14 bases lying between them. The germline V gene has CDR1 SGHAT and CDR2 FQDESV (reference sequence). The CDR3 coding sequence is TGTGCCAGCAGCTTAGACCGACAGGTGGGGAATGAGCAGTTCTTC. Protein sequence: CASSLDRQVGNEQFF.

This chain links TRBV27 with TRBJ2-3; 9 bases map to TRBD1. This CDR3 is 17 amino acids long. Germline trimming cut 3 bases from V and 2 bases from J; bases unmatched to any gene: 9. CDR1 MNHEY and CDR2 SMNVEV come from the germline V gene (reference sequence). This CDR3 is CASSFRLGQGSTDTQYF. The CDR3 DNA sequence: TGTGCCAGCAGTTTTAGATTGGGACAGGGCTCCACAGATACGCAGTATTTT.

The V call is TRBV9, the J call TRBJ1-6; TRBD1 agrees at 8 bases. V lost 4 bases to trimming and J lost 9 bases; unmatched junction nucleotides: 6. Germline V gene data show CDR1 as SGDLS and CDR2 as YYNGEE. The CDR3 length is 14 residues. The CDR3 nucleotides are TGTGCCAGCAGCCCCGGGACAGGACGTTCACCCCTCCACTTT. Its protein is CASSPGTGRSPLHF. The full variable domain, in which reference TRBV9 and TRBJ1-6 provide the parts outside the CDR3, is DSGVTQTPKHLITATGQRVTLRCSPRSGDLSVYWYQQSLDQGLQFLIQYYNGEERAKGNILERFSAQQFPDLHSELNLSSLELGDSALYFCASSPGTGRSPLHFGNGTRLTVT.

This clone was recorded once. V and J are TRBV4-1 and TRBJ2-7; tentatively, D is TRBD1 (6 bases). The germline CDR1 and CDR2 sequences are MGHRA and YSYEKL. V was clipped by 0 bases and J by 2 bases, with 11 bases between them. This CDR3 contains 15 residues. The CDR3 DNA is TGCGCCAGCAGCCAAGAGGGACACGAAGCCTACGAGCAGTACTTC. This gives the protein CASSQEGHEAYEQYF.

This clone occurred once. The rearrangement joins TRBV11-2 to TRBJ2-3; unclear D gene. The germline CDR1 and CDR2 sequences are SGHAT and FQNNGV. The CDR3 totals 14 residues. The V end lost 5 bases, the J end lost 1 base, and 10 bases lay between the germline ends. This CDR3 is CASSRFTGTDTQYF. CDR3 in DNA: TGTGCCAGCAGCCGATTTACGGGCACAGATACGCAGTATTTT.

The chain joins TRBV19 to TRBJ1-2; a weak D match, TRBD1 (5 bases). Trimming stripped 7 bases from V and 7 bases from J, with 25 bases between. CDR3 size: 16 residues. The germline V gene has CDR1 LNHDA and CDR2 SQIVND (reference sequence). CDR3 protein: CASNFYGRAPYLGYTF. The CDR3 bases are TGTGCCAGTAATTTCTACGGCAGGGCTCCCTATCTTGGCTACACCTTC.